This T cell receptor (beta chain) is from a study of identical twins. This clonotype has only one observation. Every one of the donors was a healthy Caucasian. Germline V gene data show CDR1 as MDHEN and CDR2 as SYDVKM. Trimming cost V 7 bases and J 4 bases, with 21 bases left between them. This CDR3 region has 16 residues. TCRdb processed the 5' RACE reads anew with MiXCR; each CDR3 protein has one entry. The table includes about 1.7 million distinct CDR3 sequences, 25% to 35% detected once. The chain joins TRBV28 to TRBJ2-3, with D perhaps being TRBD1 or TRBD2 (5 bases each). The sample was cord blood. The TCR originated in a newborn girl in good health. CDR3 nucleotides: TGTGCCAGCACCCCTGGTTGGGGGAGAGGTTCAGATACGCAGTATTTT. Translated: CASTPGWGRGSDTQYF.